A single sample is the source of the 18 T cell receptor beta chains below, sequenced in a study of blood T cell repertoires in COVID-19. The method was immunoSEQ multiplex PCR; TCRdb's version includes in-frame clones alone and lacks a portion of them. Among about 160,000 clones listed, approximately 92% were seen once. Sequencing input: peripheral blood. The receptors originated from a woman in her fifties or sixties with acute or convalescent COVID-19.

The chain joins TRBV24-1 to TRBJ2-3; 7 bases map to TRBD1. The V gene's germline CDR1 is KGHDR and CDR2 SFDVKD. Unmatched junction bases numbered 1, after V lost 3 bases and J lost 2 bases. The CDR3 consists of 14 residues. This chain's CDR3 is CATSDGQVTDTQYF. CDR3 DNA sequence: TGTGCCACCAGTGATGGACAGGTCACAGATACGCAGTATTTT.

The chain uses TRBV7-2 and TRBJ2-7, with D hard to call. Trimming removed 1 base from V and 2 bases from J, with 9 bases in between. Germline V gives CDR1 SGHTA, CDR2 FQGNSA. The CDR3 sequence is 14 residues long. CDR3 loop: CASSLGANAYEQYF. The DNA of the CDR3 is TGTGCCAGCAGCTTAGGGGCCAACGCCTACGAGCAGTACTTC.

This clone came up once. The rearrangement joins TRBV6-2 or TRBV6-3 to TRBJ1-4; unclear D gene. CDR3 length equals 13 residues. Germline CDR1 reads MNHEY; CDR2 reads SVGEGT. V gave up 5 bases and J gave up 3 bases, with 7 bases separating them. CDR3 sequence: CASSRSSNEKLFF. DNA for the CDR3: TGTGCCAGCAGTAGGAGCTCTAATGAAAAACTGTTTTTT.

The rearrangement links TRBV7-9 to TRBJ1-1; 10 bases are a match to TRBD1. The ends lost 6 bases at V and 5 bases at J; junction bases unmatched: 15. This CDR3 is 17 amino acids long. In germline, CDR1 is SEHNR, CDR2 FQNEAQ (reference sequence). This CDR3 reads CASRPIVSGQGSTEAFF. Written as DNA, the CDR3 is TGTGCCAGCAGGCCTATCGTCTCGGGACAGGGGTCTACTGAAGCTTTCTTT.

This chain connects TRBV7-9 to TRBJ2-6; D ambiguous. The length of the CDR3 is 13 residues. CDR1 SEHNR and CDR2 FQNEAQ come from the germline V gene (reference sequence). The V gene lost 8 bases and the J gene lost 2 bases, with 7 bases spanning the gap. CDR3 nucleotides: TGTGCCAGCGGCACAGCTGGGGCCAACGTCCTGACTTTC. This translates into CASGTAGANVLTF.

The J gene is TRBJ1-2, the V gene TRBV6-5, with 7 bases identical to TRBD1. Germline loops: CDR1 MNHEY, CDR2 SVGAGI. This CDR3 region has 13 residues. Trimming removed 5 bases from V and 6 bases from J; junction bases left unmatched: 6. CDR3 protein: CASSLDRWDGYTF. CDR3 in DNA: TGTGCCAGCAGTCTGGACAGGTGGGATGGCTACACCTTC.

This chain joins TRBV28 and TRBJ1-2, with TRBD1 identical over 9 bases. The V gene end was trimmed by 1 base and the J gene end by 8 bases; junction bases not matched to a gene: 14. The CDR3 sequence is 17 residues long. CDR1 and CDR2 (germline): MDHEN, SYDVKM. The CDR3 DNA sequence: TGTGCCAGCAGTTTATCCCTACAGGGGGCGATGGTTGGGGGCTACACCTTC. It specifies CASSLSLQGAMVGGYTF.

The chain couples TRBV3-1 (or the pseudogene TRBV3-2) to TRBJ1-2; 8 positions match TRBD1. The CDR3 runs to 17 residues. V lost 4 bases to trimming and J lost 5 bases; unmatched junction nucleotides: 15. Per germline, CDR1 LGHDT and CDR2 YNNKEL (reference sequence). DNA for the CDR3: TGTGCCAGCAGCCCGACAGGGGAGGTTGTGAGGGTTTATGGCTACACCTTC. This translates into CASSPTGEVVRVYGYTF.

The rearrangement links TRBV9 to TRBJ1-2, with 8 bases identical to TRBD1. V was pared by 4 bases and J by 6 bases, with 5 bases of the junction left unmatched. The germline CDR1 and CDR2 sequences are SGDLS and YYNGEE. The CDR3 runs to 13 residues. The CDR3 is CASSQGAWDGYTF. The CDR3 region has the DNA TGTGCCAGCAGCCAGGGGGCTTGGGATGGCTACACCTTC.

The rearrangement uses TRBV5-8 and TRBJ2-1, with 12 bases identical to TRBD2. The germline V gene has CDR1 SGHTS and CDR2 YDEGEE. This CDR3 spans 19 amino acids. V trimming: 4 bases; J trimming: 4 bases; junction bases outside the gene matches: 15. The CDR3 here is CASSVKTSGRVLRYNEQFF. CDR3 DNA: TGTGCCAGCAGCGTAAAGACTAGCGGGAGAGTCTTAAGATACAATGAGCAGTTCTTC.

The chain couples TRBV10-3 to TRBJ1-6; 7 bases are a match to TRBD1. This CDR3 is 14 amino acids long. The germline V gene encodes CDR1 ENHRY and CDR2 SYGVKD. The V and J ends lost 6 bases and 6 bases, in that order; junction bases with no gene match: 5. CDR3 nucleotides: TGTGCCATCAGCGACAGGGACAGTAATTCACCCCTCCACTTT. Translation: CAISDRDSNSPLHF.

In this sample, this clone turned up once. The V and J genes are TRBV9 and TRBJ2-2, with a possible D match to TRBD1 (5 bases). V shed 4 bases and J shed 0 bases, with 10 bases lying between them. Germline V gives CDR1 SGDLS, CDR2 YYNGEE. This CDR3 spans 15 amino acids. The CDR3 here is CASSQRTTNTGELFF. The CDR3 nucleotides are TGTGCCAGCAGCCAACGGACAACGAACACCGGGGAGCTGTTTTTT. The full variable domain, completed using reference TRBV9 and TRBJ2-2, is DSGVTQTPKHLITATGQRVTLRCSPRSGDLSVYWYQQSLDQGLQFLIQYYNGEERAKGNILERFSAQQFPDLHSELNLSSLELGDSALYFCASSQRTTNTGELFFGEGSRLTVL.

The rearrangement links TRBV25-1 to TRBJ2-7; 9 bases line up with TRBD1. With 2 bases clipped from V and 4 bases from J, the junction kept 6 bases outside the gene matches. CDR1 is MGHDK and CDR2 is SYGVNS in the germline V gene. The CDR3 has 15 residues. CDR3 protein: CASSEAGQGLYEQYF. The DNA of the CDR3 is TGTGCCAGCAGTGAAGCGGGACAGGGTCTGTACGAGCAGTACTTC.

The CDR3 is CASSLSMGGNGYTF. The CDR3 nucleotides read TGTGCCAGCAGCTTAAGCATGGGCGGGAATGGCTACACCTTC. The gene calls are TRBV11-2 and TRBJ1-2, with no clear D. Trimming pared 2 bases from V and 6 bases from J, leaving 13 bases between. Germline V gene data show CDR1 as SGHAT and CDR2 as FQNNGV. This CDR3 is 14 amino acids long.

V and J are TRBV5-4 and TRBJ1-1, with TRBD1 identical over 7 bases. V gave up 0 bases and J gave up 1 base; unmatched junction bases: 3. The CDR3 length is 15 residues. CDR1 and CDR2 from the germline V gene are SGHNT and YYREEE (reference sequence). The CDR3 loop reads CASSLDDRANTEAFF. CDR3 in DNA: TGTGCCAGCAGCTTGGATGACAGGGCGAACACTGAAGCTTTCTTT.

The chain couples TRBV12-3 or TRBV12-4 to TRBJ1-5; no definite D call. Trimming stripped 6 bases from V and 6 bases from J, with 9 bases between. The CDR3 is made up of 12 amino acids. The CDR3 nucleotides read TGTGCCAGCAGCAGAGGGAGTCAGCCCCAGCATTTT. This codes for CASSRGSQPQHF.

This sequence joins TRBV23-1 and TRBJ1-1, with TRBD1 as a possible D gene (6 bases). TRBV23-1 is an open reading frame whose function is uncertain. V was trimmed by 8 bases and J by 3 bases, leaving 13 bases between them. This CDR3 region has 13 residues. DNA for the CDR3: TGCGCCAGCGCTCCCAGGGGCTACACTGAAGCTTTCTTT. It yields the protein CASAPRGYTEAFF.

The chain uses TRBV10-3 and TRBJ1-5; D not resolved. Germline V lookup: CDR1 ENHRY, CDR2 SYGVKD. This CDR3 has 12 residues. Trimming removed 3 bases from V and 8 bases from J, with 8 bases in between. CDR3 in DNA: TGTGCCATCAGTGAACCTAGCGAGCCCCAGCATTTT. Protein sequence: CAISEPSEPQHF.